This is a list of T cell receptor beta chains from one sample in a study of control samples from healthy donors and cancer patients. Clones were sequenced by immunoSEQ multiplex PCR, and TCRdb holds only the in-frame ones, with some missing. Here the sample table reports approximately 190,000 clones. Sequencing was performed on blood. Every receptor here comes from a woman aged 25 to 39 in good health. Each CDR3 is given with its conserved first and last residue. The D gene is left open where the match is weak.

d_call	v_call	j_call	cdr3_aa	cdr3_nt
-	TRBV7-9	TRBJ2-6	CASSYPGLSSGANVLTF	TGTGCCAGCAGCTATCCGGGCCTCAGCTCTGGGGCCAACGTCCTGACTTTC
-	TRBV27	TRBJ1-2	CASSPRGYGYTF	TGTGCCAGCAGTCCCCGGGGATATGGCTACACCTTC
-	TRBV12-3/TRBV12-4	TRBJ2-1	CASSFGGFKFF	TGTGCCAGCAGTTTTGGGGGGTTCAAGTTCTTC
TRBD1	TRBV28	TRBJ1-2	CASSWTGIGYGYTF	TGTGCCAGCAGTTGGACAGGAATAGGGTATGGCTACACCTTC
-	TRBV27	TRBJ2-5	CASSSRGFQETQYF	TGTGCCAGCAGTTCGAGGGGGTTCCAAGAGACCCAGTACTTC
-	TRBV3-1/TRBV3-2	TRBJ2-5	CASSQEPGRWETQYF	TGTGCCAGCAGCCAAGAACCGGGGAGGTGGGAGACCCAGTACTTC
-	TRBV5-1	TRBJ1-2	CASSLGAYGYTF	TGCGCCAGCAGCTTGGGTGCGTATGGCTACACCTTC
-	TRBV7-9	TRBJ1-2	CASSFLANYGYTF	TGTGCCAGCAGCTTTTTAGCTAACTATGGCTACACCTTC
-	TRBV25-1	TRBJ1-4	CASSEYRGRGEKLFF	TGTGCCAGCAGTGAATATCGGGGCCGGGGTGAAAAACTGTTTTTT
TRBD1	TRBV2	TRBJ1-1	CASQDRTGAPNTEAFF	TGTGCCAGCCAGGATAGGACAGGGGCACCGAACACTGAAGCTTTCTTT
-	TRBV5-6	TRBJ2-6	CASSTSGVLTF	TGTGCCAGCAGCACCTCGGGCGTCCTGACTTTC
-	TRBV20-1	TRBJ1-1	CSARDVVF	TGCAGTGCTAGAGATGTGGTCTTT
-	TRBV28	TRBJ1-1	CASSSGVPNTEAFF	TGTGCCAGCAGTTCCGGGGTCCCGAACACTGAAGCTTTCTTT
-	TRBV5-1	TRBJ1-5	CASSLDGLRQPQHF	TGCGCCAGCAGCTTGGATGGGTTGCGGCAGCCCCAGCATTTT
TRBD1	TRBV19	TRBJ2-5	CASSARDRVIQETQYF	TGTGCCAGTAGTGCGCGGGACAGGGTTATACAAGAGACCCAGTACTTC
TRBD2	TRBV27	TRBJ2-7	CASSLWATSGFTYEQYF	TGTGCCAGCAGTTTATGGGCTACTAGCGGGTTCACCTACGAGCAGTACTTC
TRBD1	TRBV4-1	TRBJ1-5	CASSQGTGATNQPQHF	TGCGCCAGCAGCCAAGGAACAGGGGCGACGAATCAGCCCCAGCATTTT
-	TRBV23-1	TRBJ2-7	CASPSIAQVNEQYF	TGCGCCAGCCCTTCAATAGCACAGGTGAACGAGCAGTACTTC
-	TRBV4-1	TRBJ1-5	CASSHSQVPNQPQHF	TGCGCCAGCAGCCACAGTCAGGTGCCCAATCAGCCCCAGCATTTT
-	TRBV5-1	TRBJ2-1	CASRETGSSYNEQFF	TGCGCCAGCCGGGAAACAGGAAGCTCCTACAATGAGCAGTTCTTC
-	TRBV6-4	TRBJ2-2	CASSDEGLATGELFF	TGTGCCAGCAGTGACGAGGGGCTGGCCACCGGGGAGCTGTTTTTT
-	TRBV5-1	TRBJ2-7	CASTDVSYEQYF	TGCGCCAGCACCGACGTCTCCTACGAGCAGTACTTC
-	TRBV5-1	TRBJ1-5	CASSLEGTANQPQHF	TGCGCCAGCAGCTTGGAGGGGACTGCAAATCAGCCCCAGCATTTT
-	TRBV15	TRBJ1-2	CATSGSLTNTYYGYTF	TGTGCCACCAGCGGAAGTCTAACAAACACTTACTATGGCTACACCTTC
-	TRBV19	TRBJ1-4	CASSSSYRATNEKLFF	TGTGCCAGTAGTTCATCCTACAGGGCAACTAATGAAAAACTGTTTTTT
-	TRBV10-1	TRBJ2-1	CASSEPYPGGDGNEQFF	TGCGCCAGCAGTGAGCCGTACCCAGGGGGGGATGGTAATGAGCAGTTCTTC
-	TRBV5-1	TRBJ1-3	CASRLGRSSGNTIYF	TGCGCCAGCAGACTAGGACGGAGCTCTGGAAACACCATATATTTT
-	TRBV5-1	TRBJ1-4	CASSPTGPSNEKLFF	TGCGCCAGCAGCCCTACAGGTCCTAGTAATGAAAAACTGTTTTTT
TRBD1	TRBV5-1	TRBJ1-5	CASSLGQGDQPQHF	TGCGCCAGCAGCTTAGGACAGGGGGATCAGCCCCAGCATTTT
TRBD1	TRBV4-1	TRBJ1-4	CASSQGQGGNEKLFF	TGCGCCAGCAGCCAAGGACAGGGTGGTAATGAAAAACTGTTTTTT
-	TRBV6-5	TRBJ1-5	CASSRGRFSNQPQHF	TGTGCCAGCAGTCGCGGCCGCTTCAGCAATCAGCCCCAGCATTTT
-	TRBV4-3	TRBJ1-6	CASSPADTNNSPLHF	TGCGCCAGCAGTCCAGCGGACACCAATAATTCACCCCTCCACTTT
-	TRBV5-1	TRBJ1-1	CASSSGSNTEAFF	TGCGCCAGCAGCTCGGGATCTAACACTGAAGCTTTCTTT
TRBD1	TRBV7-8	TRBJ1-2	CASSAPGQGATRYGYTF	TGTGCCAGCAGCGCCCCGGGACAGGGGGCGACGCGCTATGGCTACACCTTC
TRBD2	TRBV19	TRBJ2-3	CASSLSSGGVDTQYF	TGTGCCAGTAGTCTCTCTAGCGGGGGTGTAGATACGCAGTATTTT
TRBD1	TRBV4-1	TRBJ1-3	CASSPRGQTARHSGNTIYF	TGCGCCAGCAGCCCGAGGGGACAGACTGCCCGCCACTCTGGAAACACCATATATTTT
-	TRBV6-4	TRBJ2-1	CASSEGGLYNEQFF	TGTGCCAGCAGTGAAGGGGGGCTGTACAATGAGCAGTTCTTC
-	TRBV7-9	TRBJ2-3	CASSPSYRGGSSTDTQYF	TGTGCCAGCAGCCCGAGCTACAGGGGGGGTTCTAGCACAGATACGCAGTATTTT
-	TRBV5-6	TRBJ2-7	CASSPGTESYEQYF	TGTGCCAGCAGTCCCGGGACCGAGTCCTACGAGCAGTACTTC
TRBD1	TRBV3-1/TRBV3-2	TRBJ1-4	CASSPRDRVTTNEKLFF	TGTGCCAGCAGCCCCCGGGACAGGGTTACAACTAATGAAAAACTGTTTTTT
TRBD1	TRBV12-3/TRBV12-4	TRBJ1-1	CASSASGTEKAFF	TGTGCCAGCAGTGCATCCGGGACAGAAAAAGCTTTCTTT
-	TRBV16	TRBJ1-1	CASRETGKNTEAFF	TGTGCCAGCCGAGAGACCGGAAAGAACACTGAAGCTTTCTTT